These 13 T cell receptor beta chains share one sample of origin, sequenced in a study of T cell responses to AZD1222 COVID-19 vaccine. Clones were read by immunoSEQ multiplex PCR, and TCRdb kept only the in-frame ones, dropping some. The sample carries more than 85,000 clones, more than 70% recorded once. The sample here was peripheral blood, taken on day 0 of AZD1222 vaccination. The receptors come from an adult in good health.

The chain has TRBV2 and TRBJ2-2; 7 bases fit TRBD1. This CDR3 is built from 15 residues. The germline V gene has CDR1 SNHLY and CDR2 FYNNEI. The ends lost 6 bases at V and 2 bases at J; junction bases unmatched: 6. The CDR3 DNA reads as TGTGCCAGCAGGATACAGGGGTCTAACACCGGGGAGCTGTTTTTT. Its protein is CASRIQGSNTGELFF.

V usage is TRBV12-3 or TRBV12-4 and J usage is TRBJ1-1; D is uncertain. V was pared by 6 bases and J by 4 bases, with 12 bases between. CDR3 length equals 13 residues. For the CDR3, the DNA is TGTGCCAGCAGAGTGAGTGGTGGCACTGAAGCTTTCTTT. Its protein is CASRVSGGTEAFF.

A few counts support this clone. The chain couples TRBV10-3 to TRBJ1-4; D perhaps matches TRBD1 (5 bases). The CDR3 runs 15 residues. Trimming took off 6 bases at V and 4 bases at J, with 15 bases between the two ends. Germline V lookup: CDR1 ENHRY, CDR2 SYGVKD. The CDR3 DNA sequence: TGTGCCATCAGGGACACCTCTCAGGATAATGAAAAACTGTTTTTT. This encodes CAIRDTSQDNEKLFF.

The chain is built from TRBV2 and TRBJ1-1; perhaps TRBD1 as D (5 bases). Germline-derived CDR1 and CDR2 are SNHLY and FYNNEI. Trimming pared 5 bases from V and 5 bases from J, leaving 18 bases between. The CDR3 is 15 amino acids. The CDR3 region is CASSIVGQGRTEAFF. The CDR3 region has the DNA TGTGCCAGCAGTATAGTGGGGCAGGGAAGAACTGAAGCTTTCTTT.

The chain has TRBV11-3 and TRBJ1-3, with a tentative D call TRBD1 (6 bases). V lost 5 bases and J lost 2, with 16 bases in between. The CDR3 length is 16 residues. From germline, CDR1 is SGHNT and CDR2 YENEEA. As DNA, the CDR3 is TGTGCCAGCAGCGACCGCAGGGGTTCCGCTGGAAACACCATATATTTT. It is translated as CASSDRRGSAGNTIYF.

DNA for the CDR3: TGTGCCAGCAGCTTAGATCTGACCTACTATGGCTACACCTTC. This encodes CASSLDLTYYGYTF. This rearrangement joins TRBV7-9 to TRBJ1-2; D gene ambiguous. The CDR3 runs to 14 residues. V gave up 1 base and J gave up 3 bases, with 9 bases separating them. From germline, CDR1 is SEHNR and CDR2 FQNEAQ (reference sequence).

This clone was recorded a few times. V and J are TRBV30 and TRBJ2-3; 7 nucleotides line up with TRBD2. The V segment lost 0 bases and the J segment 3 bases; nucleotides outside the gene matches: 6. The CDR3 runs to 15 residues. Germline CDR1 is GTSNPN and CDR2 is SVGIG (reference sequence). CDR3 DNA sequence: TGTGCCTGGAGTGTAAAGACTAGCAAGACAGATACGCAGTATTTT. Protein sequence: CAWSVKTSKTDTQYF.

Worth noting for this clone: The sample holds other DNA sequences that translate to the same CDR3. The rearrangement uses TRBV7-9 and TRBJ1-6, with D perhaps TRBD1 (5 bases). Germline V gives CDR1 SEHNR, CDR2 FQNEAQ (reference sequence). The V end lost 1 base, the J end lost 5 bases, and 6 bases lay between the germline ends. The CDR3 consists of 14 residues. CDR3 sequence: CASSLGRDNSPLHF. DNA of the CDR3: TGTGCCAGCAGCTTAGGCAGGGATAATTCACCCCTCCACTTT.

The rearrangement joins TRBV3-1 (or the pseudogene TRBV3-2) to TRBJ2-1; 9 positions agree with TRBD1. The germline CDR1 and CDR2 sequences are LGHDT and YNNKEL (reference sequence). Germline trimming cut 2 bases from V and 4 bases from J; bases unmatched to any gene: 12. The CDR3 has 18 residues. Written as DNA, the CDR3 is TGTGCCAGCAGCCAACTCAGGAGAGGGACAGGGATATACAATGAGCAGTTCTTC. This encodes CASSQLRRGTGIYNEQFF.

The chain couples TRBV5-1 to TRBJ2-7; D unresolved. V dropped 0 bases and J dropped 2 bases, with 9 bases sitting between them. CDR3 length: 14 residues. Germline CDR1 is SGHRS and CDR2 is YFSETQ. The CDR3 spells CASSLVEEPYEQYV. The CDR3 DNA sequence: TGCGCCAGCAGCTTGGTTGAAGAGCCCTACGAGCAGTACGTC.

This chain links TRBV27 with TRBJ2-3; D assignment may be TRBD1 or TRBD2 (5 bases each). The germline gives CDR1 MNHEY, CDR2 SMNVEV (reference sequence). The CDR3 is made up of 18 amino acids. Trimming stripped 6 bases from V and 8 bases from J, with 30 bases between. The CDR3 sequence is CASSPEGRLSYRPATQYF. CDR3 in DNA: TGTGCCAGCAGCCCAGAGGGACGACTCTCTTATCGCCCGGCTACGCAGTATTTT.

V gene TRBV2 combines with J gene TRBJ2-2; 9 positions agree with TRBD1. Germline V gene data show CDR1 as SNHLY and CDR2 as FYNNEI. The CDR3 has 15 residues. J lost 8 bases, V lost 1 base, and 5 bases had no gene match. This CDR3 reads CASSEGDRVSGELFF. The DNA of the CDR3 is TGTGCCAGCAGTGAAGGGGACAGGGTATCGGGGGAGCTGTTTTTT.

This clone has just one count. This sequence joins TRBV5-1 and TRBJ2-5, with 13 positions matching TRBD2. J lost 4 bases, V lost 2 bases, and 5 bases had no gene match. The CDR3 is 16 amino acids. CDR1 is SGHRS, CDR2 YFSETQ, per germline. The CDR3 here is CASSLGTSGVSETQYF. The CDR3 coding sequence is TGCGCCAGCAGCTTAGGGACTAGCGGGGTTTCAGAGACCCAGTACTTC.